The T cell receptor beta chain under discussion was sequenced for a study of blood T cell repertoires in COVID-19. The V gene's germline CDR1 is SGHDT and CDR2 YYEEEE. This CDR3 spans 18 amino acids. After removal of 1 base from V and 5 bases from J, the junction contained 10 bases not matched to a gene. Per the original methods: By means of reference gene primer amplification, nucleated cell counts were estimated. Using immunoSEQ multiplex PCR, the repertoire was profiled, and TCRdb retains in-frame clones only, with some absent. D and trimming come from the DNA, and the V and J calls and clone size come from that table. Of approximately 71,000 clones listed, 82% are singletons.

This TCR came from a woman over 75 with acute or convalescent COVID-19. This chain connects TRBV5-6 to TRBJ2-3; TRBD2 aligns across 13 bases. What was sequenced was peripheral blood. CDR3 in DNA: TGTGCCAGCAGCTTGATGGGACTAGCGGGATTGGGGTTAGATACGCAGTATTTT. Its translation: CASSLMGLAGLGLDTQYF.